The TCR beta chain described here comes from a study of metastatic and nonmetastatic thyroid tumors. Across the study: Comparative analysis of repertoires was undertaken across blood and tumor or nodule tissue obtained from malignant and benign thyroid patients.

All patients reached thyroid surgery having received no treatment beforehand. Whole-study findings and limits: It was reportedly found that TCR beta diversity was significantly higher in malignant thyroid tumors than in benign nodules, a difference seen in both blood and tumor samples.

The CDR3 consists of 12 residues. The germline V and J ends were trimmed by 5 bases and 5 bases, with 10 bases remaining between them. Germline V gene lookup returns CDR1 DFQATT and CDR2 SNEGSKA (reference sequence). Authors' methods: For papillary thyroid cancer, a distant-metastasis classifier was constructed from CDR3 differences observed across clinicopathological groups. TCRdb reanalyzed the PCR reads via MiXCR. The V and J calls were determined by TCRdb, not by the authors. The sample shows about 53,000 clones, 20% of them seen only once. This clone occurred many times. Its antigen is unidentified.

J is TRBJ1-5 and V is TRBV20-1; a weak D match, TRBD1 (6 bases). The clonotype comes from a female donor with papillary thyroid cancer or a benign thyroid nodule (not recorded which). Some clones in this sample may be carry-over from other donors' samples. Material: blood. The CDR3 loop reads CSAASGDQPQHF. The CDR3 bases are TGCAGTGCTGCATCAGGGGATCAGCCCCAGCATTTT.